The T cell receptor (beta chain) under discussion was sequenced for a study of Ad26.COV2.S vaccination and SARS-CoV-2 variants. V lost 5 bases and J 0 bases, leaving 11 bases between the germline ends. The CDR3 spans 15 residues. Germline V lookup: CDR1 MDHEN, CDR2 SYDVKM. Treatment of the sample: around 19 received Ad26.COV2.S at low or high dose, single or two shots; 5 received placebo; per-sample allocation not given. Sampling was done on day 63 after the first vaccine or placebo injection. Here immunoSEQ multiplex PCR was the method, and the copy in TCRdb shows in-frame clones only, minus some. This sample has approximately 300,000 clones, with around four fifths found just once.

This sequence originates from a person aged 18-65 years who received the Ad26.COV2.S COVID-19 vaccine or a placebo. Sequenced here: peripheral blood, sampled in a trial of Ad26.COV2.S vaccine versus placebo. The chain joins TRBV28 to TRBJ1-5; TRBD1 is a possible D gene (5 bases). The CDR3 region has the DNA TGTGCCAGCAGTATGGGGACCTATAGCAATCAGCCCCAGCATTTT. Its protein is CASSMGTYSNQPQHF. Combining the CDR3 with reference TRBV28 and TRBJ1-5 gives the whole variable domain DVKVTQSSRYLVKRTGEKVFLECVQDMDHENMFWYRQDPGLGLRLIYFSYDVKMKEKGDIPEGYSVSREKKERFSLILESASTNQTSMYLCASSMGTYSNQPQHFGDGTRLSIL.